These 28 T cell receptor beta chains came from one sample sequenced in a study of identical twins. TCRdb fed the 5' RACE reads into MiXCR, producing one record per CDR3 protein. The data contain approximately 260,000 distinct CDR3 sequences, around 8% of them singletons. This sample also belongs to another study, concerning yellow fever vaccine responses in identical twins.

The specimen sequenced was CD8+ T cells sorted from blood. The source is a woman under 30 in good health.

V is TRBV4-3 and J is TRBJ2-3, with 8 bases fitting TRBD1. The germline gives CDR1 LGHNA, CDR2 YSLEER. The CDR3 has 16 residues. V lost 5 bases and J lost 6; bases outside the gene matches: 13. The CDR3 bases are TGCGCCAGCAGCACCCAGACAGGGGCTCTGGGTGATACGCAGTATTTT. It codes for CASSTQTGALGDTQYF.

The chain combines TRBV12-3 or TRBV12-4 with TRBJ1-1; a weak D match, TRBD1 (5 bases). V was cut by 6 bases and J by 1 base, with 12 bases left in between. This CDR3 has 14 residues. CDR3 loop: CASSNRPANTEAFF. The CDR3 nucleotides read TGTGCCAGCAGCAACAGGCCCGCGAACACTGAAGCTTTCTTT.

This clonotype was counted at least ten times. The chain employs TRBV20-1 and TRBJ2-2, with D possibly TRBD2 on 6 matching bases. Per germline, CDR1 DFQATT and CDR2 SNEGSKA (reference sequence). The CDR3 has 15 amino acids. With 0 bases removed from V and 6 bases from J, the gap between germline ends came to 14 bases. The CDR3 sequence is CSAREAREDAGELFF. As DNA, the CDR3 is TGCAGTGCTAGAGAAGCCAGGGAGGATGCCGGGGAGCTGTTTTTT.

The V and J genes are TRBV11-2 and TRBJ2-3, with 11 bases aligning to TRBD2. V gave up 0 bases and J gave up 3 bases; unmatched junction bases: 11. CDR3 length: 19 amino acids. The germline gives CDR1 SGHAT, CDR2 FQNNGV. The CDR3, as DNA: TGTGCCAGCAGCTTAGATTATCCTCTAGCGGGAGGAGTGACAGATACGCAGTATTTT. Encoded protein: CASSLDYPLAGGVTDTQYF.

CDR3 in DNA: TGTGCCAGCAGCTCCTACCAGGGTGAGCAGTTCTTC. This encodes CASSSYQGEQFF. The chain uses TRBV7-9 and TRBJ2-1, with a tentative D call TRBD1 (5 bases). The V gene lost 4 bases and the J gene lost 9 bases, with 10 bases spanning the gap. Per germline, CDR1 SEHNR and CDR2 FQNEAQ (reference sequence). CDR3 length: 12 amino acids.

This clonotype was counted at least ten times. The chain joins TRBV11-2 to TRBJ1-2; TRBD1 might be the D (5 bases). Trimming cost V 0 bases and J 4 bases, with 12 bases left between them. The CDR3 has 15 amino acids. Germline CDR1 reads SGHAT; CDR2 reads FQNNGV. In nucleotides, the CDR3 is TGTGCCAGCAGCTTAGATAGGGACGCAGGCTATGGCTACACCTTC. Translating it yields CASSLDRDAGYGYTF.

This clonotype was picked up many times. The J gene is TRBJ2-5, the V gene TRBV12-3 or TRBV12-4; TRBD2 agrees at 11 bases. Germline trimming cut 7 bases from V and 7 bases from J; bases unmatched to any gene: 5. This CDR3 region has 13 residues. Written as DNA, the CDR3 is TGTGCCAGCATAGGACTAGCGGGCGGGACCCAGTACTTC. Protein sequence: CASIGLAGGTQYF.

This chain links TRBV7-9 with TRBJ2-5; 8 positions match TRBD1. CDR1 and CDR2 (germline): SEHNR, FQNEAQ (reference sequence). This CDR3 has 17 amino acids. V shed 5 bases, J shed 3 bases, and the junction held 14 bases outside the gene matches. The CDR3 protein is CASSPHPLDRVEETQYF. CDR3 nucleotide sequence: TGTGCCAGCAGCCCACACCCCCTGGACAGGGTGGAAGAGACCCAGTACTTC.

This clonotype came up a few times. In nucleotides, the CDR3 is TGTGCCAGCAGCCACCTTAATTTTTGGACAGAGCAGTTCTTC. It yields the protein CASSHLNFWTEQFF. This sequence joins TRBV27 and TRBJ2-1, with a possible D match to TRBD1 (5 bases). V lost 6 bases, J lost 10 bases, and 19 bases lay in between. Germline assignment: CDR1 MNHEY and CDR2 SMNVEV (reference sequence). The CDR3 is 14 amino acids.

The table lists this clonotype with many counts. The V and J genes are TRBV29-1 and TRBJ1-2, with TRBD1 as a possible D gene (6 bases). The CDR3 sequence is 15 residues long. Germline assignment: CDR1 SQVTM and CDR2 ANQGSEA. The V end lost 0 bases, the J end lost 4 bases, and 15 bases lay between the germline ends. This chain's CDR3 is CSVEEPRTEVYGYTF. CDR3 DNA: TGCAGCGTTGAAGAACCCAGGACAGAGGTCTATGGCTACACCTTC.

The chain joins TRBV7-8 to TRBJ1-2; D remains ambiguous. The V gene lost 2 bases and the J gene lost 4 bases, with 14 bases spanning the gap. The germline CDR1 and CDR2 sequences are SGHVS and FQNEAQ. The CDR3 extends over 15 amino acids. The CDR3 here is CASSLTLGNFYGYTF. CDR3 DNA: TGTGCCAGCAGCTTAACTTTGGGGAATTTCTATGGCTACACCTTC.

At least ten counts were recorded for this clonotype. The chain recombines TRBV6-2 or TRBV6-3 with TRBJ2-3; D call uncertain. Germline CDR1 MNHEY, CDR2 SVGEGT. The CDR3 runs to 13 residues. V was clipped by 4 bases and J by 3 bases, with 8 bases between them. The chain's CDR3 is CASSSKETDTQYF. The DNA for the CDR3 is TGTGCCAGCAGTTCGAAGGAAACAGATACGCAGTATTTT.

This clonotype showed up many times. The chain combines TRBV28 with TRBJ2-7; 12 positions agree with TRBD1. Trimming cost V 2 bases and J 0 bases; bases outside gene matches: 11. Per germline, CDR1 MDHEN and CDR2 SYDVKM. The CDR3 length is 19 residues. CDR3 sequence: CASSLPMGQGAPNSYEQYF. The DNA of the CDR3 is TGTGCCAGCAGTTTACCTATGGGACAGGGGGCGCCGAACTCCTACGAGCAGTACTTC.

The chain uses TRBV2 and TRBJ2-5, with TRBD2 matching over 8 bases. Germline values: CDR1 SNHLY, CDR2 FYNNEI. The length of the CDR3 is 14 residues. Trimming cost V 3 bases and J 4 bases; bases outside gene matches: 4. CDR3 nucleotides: TGTGCCAGCAGTGATTCAGCGGGGGCAGAGACCCAGTACTTC. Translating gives CASSDSAGAETQYF.

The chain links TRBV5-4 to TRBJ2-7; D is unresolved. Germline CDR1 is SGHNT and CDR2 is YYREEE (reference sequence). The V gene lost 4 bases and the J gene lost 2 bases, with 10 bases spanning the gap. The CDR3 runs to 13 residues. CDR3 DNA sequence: TGTGCCAGCAGCCAAAGCGCGGCCTACGAGCAGTACTTC. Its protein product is CASSQSAAYEQYF.

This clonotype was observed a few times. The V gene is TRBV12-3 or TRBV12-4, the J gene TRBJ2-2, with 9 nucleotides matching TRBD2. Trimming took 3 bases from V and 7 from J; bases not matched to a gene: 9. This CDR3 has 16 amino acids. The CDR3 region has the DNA TGTGCCAGCAGTTTGGCTAGCGGGAAATTAGGCGGGGAGCTGTTTTTT. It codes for CASSLASGKLGGELFF.

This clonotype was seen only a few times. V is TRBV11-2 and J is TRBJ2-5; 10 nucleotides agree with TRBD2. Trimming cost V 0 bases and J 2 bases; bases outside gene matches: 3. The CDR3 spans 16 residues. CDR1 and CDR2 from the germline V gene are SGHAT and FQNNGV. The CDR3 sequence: CASSLEHSGGQETQYF. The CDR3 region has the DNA TGTGCCAGCAGCTTAGAGCATAGCGGGGGGCAAGAGACCCAGTACTTC.

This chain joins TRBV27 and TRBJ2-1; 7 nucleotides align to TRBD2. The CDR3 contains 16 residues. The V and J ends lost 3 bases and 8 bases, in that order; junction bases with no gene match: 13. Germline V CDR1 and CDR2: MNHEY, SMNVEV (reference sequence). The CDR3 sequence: CASSFDGGGGPDEQFF. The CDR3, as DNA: TGTGCCAGCAGTTTTGACGGCGGGGGAGGGCCGGATGAGCAGTTCTTC.

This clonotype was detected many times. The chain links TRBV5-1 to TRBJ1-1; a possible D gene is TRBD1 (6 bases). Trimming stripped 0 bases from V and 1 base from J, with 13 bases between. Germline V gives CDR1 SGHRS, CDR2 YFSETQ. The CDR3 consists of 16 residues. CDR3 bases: TGCGCCAGCAGCTTGGCGGTTACAGGGAAGAACACTGAAGCTTTCTTT. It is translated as CASSLAVTGKNTEAFF.

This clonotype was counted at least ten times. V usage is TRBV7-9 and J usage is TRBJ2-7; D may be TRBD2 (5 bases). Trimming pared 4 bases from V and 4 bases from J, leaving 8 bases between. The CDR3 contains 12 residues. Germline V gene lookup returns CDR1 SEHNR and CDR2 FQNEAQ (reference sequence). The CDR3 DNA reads TGTGCCAGCAGCTCCGGGATTTACGAGCAGTACTTC. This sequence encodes CASSSGIYEQYF.

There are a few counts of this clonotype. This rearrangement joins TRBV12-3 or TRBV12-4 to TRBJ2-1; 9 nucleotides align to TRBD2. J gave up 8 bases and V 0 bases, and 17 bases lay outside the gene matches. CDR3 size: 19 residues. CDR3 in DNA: TGTGCCAGCAGTTTAGCGTCTTTGCGGGAGGGCCTTAGTCTCCATGAGCAGTTCTTC. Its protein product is CASSLASLREGLSLHEQFF.

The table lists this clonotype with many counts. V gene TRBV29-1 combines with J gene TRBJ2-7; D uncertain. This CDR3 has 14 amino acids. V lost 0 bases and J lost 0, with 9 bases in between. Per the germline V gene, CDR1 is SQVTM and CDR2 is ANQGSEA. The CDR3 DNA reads TGCAGCGTTGAAGATCCTGGTAGCTCCTACGAGCAGTACTTC. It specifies CSVEDPGSSYEQYF.

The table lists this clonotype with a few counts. The CDR3 loop is CSARDEVSSYNEQFF. The CDR3 DNA is TGCAGTGCTAGAGATGAGGTTAGCTCCTACAATGAGCAGTTCTTC. The rearrangement uses TRBV20-1 and TRBJ2-1, with unresolved D. Germline CDR1 DFQATT, CDR2 SNEGSKA (reference sequence). Trimming took off 0 bases at V and 0 bases at J, with 9 bases between the two ends. CDR3 length equals 15 residues.

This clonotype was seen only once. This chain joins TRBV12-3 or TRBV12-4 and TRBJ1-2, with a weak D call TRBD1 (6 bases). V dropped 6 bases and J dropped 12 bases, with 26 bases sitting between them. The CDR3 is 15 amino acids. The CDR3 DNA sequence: TGTGCCAGCAGCCCCGTCGGGGGGCAGCGGGGCGGCAACACCTTC. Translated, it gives CASSPVGGQRGGNTF.

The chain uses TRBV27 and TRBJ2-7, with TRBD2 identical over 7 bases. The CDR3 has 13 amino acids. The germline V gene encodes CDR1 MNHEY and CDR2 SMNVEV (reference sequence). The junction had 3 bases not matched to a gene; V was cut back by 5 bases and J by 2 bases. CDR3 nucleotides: TGTGCCAGCAGTGAAAGCGGGGCCTACGAGCAGTACTTC. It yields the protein CASSESGAYEQYF.

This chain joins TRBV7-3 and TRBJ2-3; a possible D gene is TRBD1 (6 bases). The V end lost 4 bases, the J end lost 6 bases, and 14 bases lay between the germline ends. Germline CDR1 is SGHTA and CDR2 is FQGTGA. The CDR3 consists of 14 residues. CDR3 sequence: CASSSSRGMDTQYF. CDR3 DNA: TGTGCCAGCAGCTCGAGCAGGGGTATGGATACGCAGTATTTT. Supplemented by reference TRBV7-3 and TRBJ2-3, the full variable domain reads GAGVSQTPSNKVTEKGKYVELRCDPISGHTALYWYRQSLGQGPEFLIYFQGTGAADDSGLPNDRFFAVRPEGSVSTLKIQRTERGDSAVYLCASSSSRGMDTQYFGPGTRLTVL.

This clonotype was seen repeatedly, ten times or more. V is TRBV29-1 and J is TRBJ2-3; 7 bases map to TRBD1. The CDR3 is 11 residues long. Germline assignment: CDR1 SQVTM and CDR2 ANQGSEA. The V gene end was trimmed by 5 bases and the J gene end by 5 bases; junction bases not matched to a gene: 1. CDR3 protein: CSVQGEDTQYF. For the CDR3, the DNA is TGCAGCGTTCAGGGGGAAGATACGCAGTATTTT.

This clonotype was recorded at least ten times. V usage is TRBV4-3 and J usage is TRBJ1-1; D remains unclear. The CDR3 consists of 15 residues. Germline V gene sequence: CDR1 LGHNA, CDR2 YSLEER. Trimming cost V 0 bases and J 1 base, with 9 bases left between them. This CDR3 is CASSQDGLTNTEAFF. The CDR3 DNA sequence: TGCGCCAGCAGCCAAGACGGACTGACGAACACTGAAGCTTTCTTT.